The clone carrying this T cell receptor beta chain was seen just once. The data were obtained in a study of early stage breast cancer tumors. Each sample had two DNA replicates, about 0.47 ug blood or around 1.5 ug tissue. Here immunoSEQ multiplex PCR was the method, and the copy in TCRdb shows in-frame clones only, minus some. The table lists roughly 21,000 clones, about 70% of them singletons. The sample consisted of blood. This TCR derives from a person in their sixties or seventies with breast cancer.

The CDR3 loop reads CASRWAGNQPQHF. Here the CDR3 DNA reads TGTGCCAGCAGGTGGGCTGGCAATCAGCCCCAGCATTTT. The chain is built from TRBV5-8 and TRBJ1-5; D ambiguous. V was trimmed by 5 bases and J by 2 bases, leaving 8 bases between them. The CDR3 extends over 13 amino acids. CDR1 and CDR2 from the germline V gene are SGHTS and YDEGEE.